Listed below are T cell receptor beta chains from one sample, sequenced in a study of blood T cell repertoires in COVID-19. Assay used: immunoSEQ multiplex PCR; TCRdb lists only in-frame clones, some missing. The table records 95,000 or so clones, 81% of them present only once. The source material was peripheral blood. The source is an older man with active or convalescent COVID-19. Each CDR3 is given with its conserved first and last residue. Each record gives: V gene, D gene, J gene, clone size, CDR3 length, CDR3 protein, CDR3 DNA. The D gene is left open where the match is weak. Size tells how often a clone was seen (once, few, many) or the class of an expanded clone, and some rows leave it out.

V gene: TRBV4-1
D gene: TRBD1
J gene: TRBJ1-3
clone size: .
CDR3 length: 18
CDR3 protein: CASSQRSGTGRSGNTIYF
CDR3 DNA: TGCGCCAGCAGCCAACGCTCCGGGACAGGGAGGTCTGGAAACACCATATATTTT

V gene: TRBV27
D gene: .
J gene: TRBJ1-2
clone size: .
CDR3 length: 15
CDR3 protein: CASSLSAGPIGGYTF
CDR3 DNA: TGTGCCAGCAGTTTATCGGCAGGGCCCATAGGTGGCTACACCTTC

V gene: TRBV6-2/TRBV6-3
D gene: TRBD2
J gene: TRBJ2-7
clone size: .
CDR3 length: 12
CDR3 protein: CASSYWEGKQYF
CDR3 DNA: TGTGCCAGCAGTTACTGGGAGGGTAAGCAGTACTTC

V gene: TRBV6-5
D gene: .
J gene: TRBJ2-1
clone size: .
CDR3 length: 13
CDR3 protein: CASSYAGIGSRFF
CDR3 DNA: TGTGCCAGCAGTTACGCGGGGATTGGCAGTCGGTTCTTC

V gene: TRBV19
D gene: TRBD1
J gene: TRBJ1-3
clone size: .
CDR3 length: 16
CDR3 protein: CASHRDRSTSGNTIYF
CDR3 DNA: TGTGCCAGCCATCGGGACAGATCTACCTCTGGAAACACCATATATTTT

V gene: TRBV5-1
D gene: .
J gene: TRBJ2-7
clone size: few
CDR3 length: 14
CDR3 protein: CASSPTGLSYEQYF
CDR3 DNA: TGCGCCAGCAGCCCGACAGGACTCTCCTACGAGCAGTACTTC

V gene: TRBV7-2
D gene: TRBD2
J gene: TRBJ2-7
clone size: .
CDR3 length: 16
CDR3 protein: CASSFSSGGPTYEQYF
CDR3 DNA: TGTGCCAGCAGCTTCTCTAGCGGGGGGCCGACCTACGAGCAGTACTTC

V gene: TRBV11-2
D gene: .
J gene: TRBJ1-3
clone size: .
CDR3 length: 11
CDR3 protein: CASSEGNTIYF
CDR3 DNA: TGTGCCAGCAGCGAGGGAAACACCATATATTTT

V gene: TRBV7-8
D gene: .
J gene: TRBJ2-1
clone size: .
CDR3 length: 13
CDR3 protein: CASSSYQSGEQFF
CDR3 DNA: TGTGCCAGCAGTTCGTACCAAAGCGGTGAGCAGTTCTTC

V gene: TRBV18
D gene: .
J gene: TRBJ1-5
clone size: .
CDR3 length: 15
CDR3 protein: CASSPPGRVNQPQHF
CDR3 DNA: TGTGCCAGCTCACCACCCGGCAGGGTCAATCAGCCCCAGCATTTT

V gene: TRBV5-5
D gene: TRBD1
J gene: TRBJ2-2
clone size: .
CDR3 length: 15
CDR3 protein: CASSLVGTVTGELFF
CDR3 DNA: TGTGCCAGCAGCCTCGTCGGGACAGTTACCGGGGAGCTGTTTTTT

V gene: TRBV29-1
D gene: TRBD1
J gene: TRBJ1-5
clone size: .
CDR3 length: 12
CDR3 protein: CSVTGSGQPQHF
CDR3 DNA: TGCAGCGTGACAGGGTCAGGACAGCCCCAGCATTTT

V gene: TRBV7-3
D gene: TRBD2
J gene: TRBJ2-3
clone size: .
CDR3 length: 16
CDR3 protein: CASSFGLAGEADTQYF
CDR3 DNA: TGTGCCAGCAGCTTCGGACTAGCGGGGGAGGCAGATACGCAGTATTTT

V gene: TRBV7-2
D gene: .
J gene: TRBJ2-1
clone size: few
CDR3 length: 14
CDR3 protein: CASSLAWGGREQFF
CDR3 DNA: TGTGCCAGCAGCTTAGCGTGGGGGGGCCGGGAGCAGTTCTTC

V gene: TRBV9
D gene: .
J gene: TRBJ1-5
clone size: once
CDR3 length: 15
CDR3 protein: CASSVGGISNQPQHF
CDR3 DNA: TGTGCCAGCAGCGTAGGCGGAATTAGCAATCAGCCCCAGCATTTT

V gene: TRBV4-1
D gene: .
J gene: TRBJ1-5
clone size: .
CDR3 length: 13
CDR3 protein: CASSQDLGQTQHF
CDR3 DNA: TGCGCCAGCAGCCAAGATTTGGGGCAGACCCAGCATTTT

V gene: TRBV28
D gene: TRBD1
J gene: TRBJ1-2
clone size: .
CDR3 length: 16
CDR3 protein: CASSWSPGQASYGYTF
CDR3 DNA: TGTGCCAGCAGTTGGAGCCCGGGACAGGCGTCCTATGGCTACACCTTC

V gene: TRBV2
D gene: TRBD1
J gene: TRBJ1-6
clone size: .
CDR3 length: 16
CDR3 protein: CARRDSLSSYNSPLHF
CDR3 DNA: TGTGCCAGAAGGGACAGCTTGAGCTCCTATAATTCACCCCTCCACTTT

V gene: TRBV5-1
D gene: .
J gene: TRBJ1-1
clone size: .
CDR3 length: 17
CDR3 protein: CASSLVRSLNKNTEAFF
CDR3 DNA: TGCGCCAGCAGCTTGGTGAGGAGTCTAAACAAGAACACTGAAGCTTTCTTT

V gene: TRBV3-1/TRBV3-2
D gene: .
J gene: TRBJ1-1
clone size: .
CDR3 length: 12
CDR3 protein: CASSKQDLEAFF
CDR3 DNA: TGTGCCAGCAGCAAACAGGACCTTGAAGCTTTCTTT

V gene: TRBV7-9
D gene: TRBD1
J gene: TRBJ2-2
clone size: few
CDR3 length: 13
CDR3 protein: CASSRDSTGELFF
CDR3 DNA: TGTGCCAGCAGCCGGGACAGCACCGGGGAGCTGTTTTTT

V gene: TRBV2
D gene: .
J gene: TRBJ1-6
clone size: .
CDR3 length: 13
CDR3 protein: CASSPRAGILLHF
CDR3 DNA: TGTGCCAGCAGTCCTAGAGCGGGTATTCTCCTCCACTTT

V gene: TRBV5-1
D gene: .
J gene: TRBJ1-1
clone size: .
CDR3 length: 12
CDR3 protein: CASSSMNTEAFF
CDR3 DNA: TGCGCCAGCAGTAGCATGAACACTGAAGCTTTCTTT

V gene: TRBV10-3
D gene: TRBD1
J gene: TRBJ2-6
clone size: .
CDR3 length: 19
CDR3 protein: CAISEPSRGYTSGANVLTF
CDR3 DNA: TGTGCCATCAGTGAGCCAAGCAGGGGGTATACCTCTGGGGCCAACGTCCTGACTTTC

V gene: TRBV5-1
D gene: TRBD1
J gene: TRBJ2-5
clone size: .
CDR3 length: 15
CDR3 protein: CASSRGQGAAETQYF
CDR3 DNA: TGCGCCAGCAGCCGAGGACAGGGGGCGGCAGAGACCCAGTACTTC

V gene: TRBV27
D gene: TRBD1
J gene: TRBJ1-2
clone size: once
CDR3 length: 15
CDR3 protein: CASSLVGQEGYGYTF
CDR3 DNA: TGTGCCAGCAGTTTGGTCGGACAGGAAGGTTATGGCTACACCTTC

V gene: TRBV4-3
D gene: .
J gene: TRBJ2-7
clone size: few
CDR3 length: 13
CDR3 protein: CASSQGLAYEQYF
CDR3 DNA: TGCGCCAGCAGCCAAGGACTAGCCTACGAGCAGTACTTC

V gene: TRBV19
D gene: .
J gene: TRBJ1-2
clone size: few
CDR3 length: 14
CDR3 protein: CASSISDSYYGYTF
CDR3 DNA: TGTGCCAGTAGTATATCTGACAGCTACTATGGCTACACCTTC

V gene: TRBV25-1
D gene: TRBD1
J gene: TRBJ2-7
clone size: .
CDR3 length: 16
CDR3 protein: CASSESRTGWRGEQYF
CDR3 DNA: TGTGCCAGCAGTGAATCCCGGACAGGGTGGAGAGGCGAGCAGTACTTC

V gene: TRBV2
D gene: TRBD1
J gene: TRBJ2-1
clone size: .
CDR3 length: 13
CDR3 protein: CASIKDREGEQFF
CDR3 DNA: TGTGCCAGCATCAAGGACAGGGAAGGTGAGCAGTTCTTC

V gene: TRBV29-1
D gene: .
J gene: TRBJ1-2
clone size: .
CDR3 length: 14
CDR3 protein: CSVEEQEGDYGYTF
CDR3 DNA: TGCAGCGTTGAGGAACAGGAGGGAGACTATGGCTACACCTTC

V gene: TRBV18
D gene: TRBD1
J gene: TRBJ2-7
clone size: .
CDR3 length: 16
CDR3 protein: CASSPPVRTGGYEQYF
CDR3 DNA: TGTGCCAGCTCACCACCGGTACGGACAGGGGGATACGAGCAGTACTTC

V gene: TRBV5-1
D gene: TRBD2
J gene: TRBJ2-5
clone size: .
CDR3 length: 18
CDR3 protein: CASSFDLAGSLQAETQYF
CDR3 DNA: TGCGCCAGCAGCTTCGATCTAGCGGGCTCGCTCCAGGCGGAGACCCAGTACTTC

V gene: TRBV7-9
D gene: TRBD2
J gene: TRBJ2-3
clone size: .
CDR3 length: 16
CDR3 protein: CASSRRQRGGTDTQYF
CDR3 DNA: TGTGCCAGCAGCCGGCGTCAGCGGGGGGGCACAGATACGCAGTATTTT

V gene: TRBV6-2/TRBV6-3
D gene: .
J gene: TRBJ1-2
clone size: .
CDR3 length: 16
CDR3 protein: CASSYTYTGSNYGYTF
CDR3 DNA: TGTGCCAGCAGTTACACCTATACAGGCTCTAACTATGGCTACACCTTC

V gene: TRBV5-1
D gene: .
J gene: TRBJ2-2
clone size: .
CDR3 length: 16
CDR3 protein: CASSPTLGADTGELFF
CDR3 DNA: TGCGCCAGCAGCCCCACCCTGGGGGCGGACACCGGGGAGCTGTTTTTT

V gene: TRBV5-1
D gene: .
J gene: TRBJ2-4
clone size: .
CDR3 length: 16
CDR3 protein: CASSSQGQLAKNIQYF
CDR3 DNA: TGCGCCAGCAGCTCCCAGGGCCAACTAGCCAAAAACATTCAGTACTTC

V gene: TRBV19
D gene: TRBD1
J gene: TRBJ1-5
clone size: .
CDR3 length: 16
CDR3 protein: CASSPKDRGRFQPQHF
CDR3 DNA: TGTGCCAGTAGTCCTAAGGACAGGGGGCGTTTTCAGCCCCAGCATTTT

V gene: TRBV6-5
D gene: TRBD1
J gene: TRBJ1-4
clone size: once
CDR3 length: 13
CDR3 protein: CATLGQLNEKLFF
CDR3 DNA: TGTGCCACCCTGGGACAGCTTAATGAAAAACTGTTTTTT

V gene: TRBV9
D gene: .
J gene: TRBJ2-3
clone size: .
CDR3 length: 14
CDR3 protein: CASTLGEGTDTQYF
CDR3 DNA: TGTGCCAGCACCCTTGGAGAGGGCACAGATACGCAGTATTTT

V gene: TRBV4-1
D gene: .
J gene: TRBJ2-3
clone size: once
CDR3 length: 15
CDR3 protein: CASSQDRGSTDTQYF
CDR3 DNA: TGCGCCAGCAGCCAAGATAGAGGCAGCACAGATACGCAGTATTTT

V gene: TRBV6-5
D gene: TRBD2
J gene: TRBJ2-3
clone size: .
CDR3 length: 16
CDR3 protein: CASSSWTSGGRDTQYF
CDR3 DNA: TGTGCCAGCAGTTCTTGGACTAGCGGGGGGCGAGATACGCAGTATTTT

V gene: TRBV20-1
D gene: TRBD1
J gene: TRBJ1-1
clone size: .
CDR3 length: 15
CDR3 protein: CSASSGTDRGTEAFF
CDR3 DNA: TGCAGTGCTAGTTCGGGGACCGACAGGGGCACTGAAGCTTTCTTT

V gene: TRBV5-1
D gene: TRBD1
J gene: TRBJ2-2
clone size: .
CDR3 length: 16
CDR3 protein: CASSAGQGANTGELFF
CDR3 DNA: TGCGCCAGCAGCGCCGGACAGGGGGCGAACACCGGGGAGCTGTTTTTT

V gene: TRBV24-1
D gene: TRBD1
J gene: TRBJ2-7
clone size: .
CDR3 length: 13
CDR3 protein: CATSAGGQYEQYF
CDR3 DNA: TGTGCCACCAGCGCAGGGGGCCAGTACGAGCAGTACTTC

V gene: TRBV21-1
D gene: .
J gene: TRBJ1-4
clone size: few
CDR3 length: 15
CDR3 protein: CASSCKSGMGEKLFF
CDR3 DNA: TGTGCCAGCAGCTGTAAATCCGGGATGGGTGAAAAACTGTTTTTT

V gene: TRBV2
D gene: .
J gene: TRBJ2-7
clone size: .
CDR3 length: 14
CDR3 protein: CASTSRVSPPEEYF
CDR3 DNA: TGTGCCAGTACGAGCAGGGTTTCCCCCCCCGAAGAGTACTTC

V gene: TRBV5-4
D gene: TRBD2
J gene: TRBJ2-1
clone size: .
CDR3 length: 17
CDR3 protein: CASSWGLAGVGYNEQFF
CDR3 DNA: TGTGCCAGCAGCTGGGGACTAGCGGGGGTGGGCTACAATGAGCAGTTCTTC

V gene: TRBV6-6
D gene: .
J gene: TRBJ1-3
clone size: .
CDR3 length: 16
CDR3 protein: CASSYNGPGAGNTIYF
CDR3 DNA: TGTGCCAGCAGTTACAATGGTCCAGGGGCAGGAAACACCATATATTTT